Below, one TCR beta chain is given with its context. What it binds is not known. The sample comes from a study of T cells in Graves' hyperthyroidism and ophthalmopathy. General study points: A model of 13 V-J features distinguished ophthalmopathy from stable hyperthyroidism. Appearing also in blood were most of the thyroid clonotypes expanded above 0.001.

Patients were excluded because of uncontrolled infection, other autoimmune disease, pregnancy or lactation. Clinical symptoms, serum thyroxine, TRAb, thyroid ultrasound and orbital computed tomography informed diagnoses. CDR1 and CDR2 (germline): SGHRS, YFSETQ. The CDR3 runs to 14 residues. V lost 0 bases, J lost 7 bases, and 10 bases lay in between. TCR beta CDR3 sequences were amplified from RNA transcripts. RT-PCR in the first round (using the HTBI primer set) targeted the TCR CDR3. A single record per CDR3 protein comes from TCRdb applying MiXCR to the multiplex PCR reads. The table has about 570,000 distinct CDR3 sequences, approximately 44% seen once.

The chain couples TRBV5-1 to TRBJ2-2; D perhaps matches TRBD1 (6 bases). This sequence was found in an adult woman with Graves' disease, either hyperthyroidism or ophthalmopathy (not recorded which). The specimen was peripheral blood or thyroid tissue (not recorded which). In nucleotides, the CDR3 is TGCGCCAGCAGCTTGGGATCAGGGGACGGGGAGCTGTTTTTT. It is translated as CASSLGSGDGELFF.